Included here is one T cell receptor (beta chain) sequence, with context. Its recognized antigen is unknown. The input lacks base qualities; no much larger clone sits a single base away. The data stem from a study of breast tumors, draining lymph nodes, adjacent tissues (dated by TCRdb to 2016 to 2017). For the wider study: The study compared TCR beta repertoires across tumor, adjacent nontumor tissue and axillary lymph nodes from breast cancer patients. The study aimed to assess the relationships and possible T-cell exchange between tumor, surrounding tissue and draining lymph node repertoires in human breast cancer. Results the study describes overall, beyond this receptor: T-cell repertoire diversity in tumors was found to be lower than in lymph nodes but higher than in nontumor tissue, and preferential V and J gene usage was observed. The data were considered consistent with the idea that most tumor T cells come from the lymph node and then expand in tumor tissue. The conclusion that tumor T cells originate in lymph nodes was framed as consistent with a hypothesis rather than directly demonstrated. Tumor and nontumor tissue repertoires were significantly more similar in luminal-like than in basal-like breast cancer.

Lymph node samples came from the axillary draining lymph nodes of breast cancer patients. TCRdb names Illumina HiSeq 2000 as the instrument used. TCR beta chain libraries were generated through multiplex PCR amplification. High-throughput sequencing was used to analyze the amplified TCR beta chain products. The public sequencing data were trimmed at Q25 with fastp and processed into clonotypes with MiXCR by TCRdb, which kept only in-frame beta chains. Duplicate CDR3 protein sequences are folded into a single record with the most common DNA and genes. The sample profile shows approximately 210,000 distinct CDR3 sequences; less than 45% of them were found once. The leading ten clones occupy over 3.5% of the sample. The germline V gene (reference sequence) gives CDR1 as DFQATT and CDR2 as SNEGSKA. V is shortened by 5 bases, J by 0 bases, and the region joining them spans 14 bases. Spanning cysteine to phenylalanine, the CDR3 consists of 16 amino acids. Left in the record is the CDR3 DNA by itself, 48 bases read in frame from the first base.

The source of this sequence is a female donor with breast cancer. Some clones in this sample may be carry-over from other donors' samples. The chain is made from TRBV20-1 and TRBJ2-6, with the D gene uncertain. Sequenced: axillary lymph node tissue. Here is the DNA: TGCAGTGCTTTGGAGCTGCTTAGCTCTGGGGCCAACGTCCTGACTTTC. The resulting protein is CSALELLSSGANVLTF.